What follows are 30 T cell receptor beta chains derived from one specimen sequenced in a study of cytomegalovirus exposure and HLA in healthy donors. Amplification used 60 Vbeta primers and 13 Jbeta primers. Only in-frame clones appear in the TCRdb table, and some are missing; sequencing was by immunoSEQ multiplex PCR. The repertoire holds 150,000 to 250,000 clones, with more than 75% as singletons. Material: PBMCs. All receptors come from a woman aged 50 to 60 in good health and CMV-seropositive.

The chain has TRBV6-5 and TRBJ1-2; TRBD1 might be the D (6 bases). The ends were cut back, 5 bases at V and 2 bases at J, with 15 bases in the middle. CDR3 length equals 15 residues. Germline lookup yields CDR1 MNHEY and CDR2 SVGAGI. The DNA for the CDR3 is TGTGCCAGCAGTACAACAGGGACCGTCAACTATGGCTACACCTTC. It specifies CASSTTGTVNYGYTF.

Only a few counts were recorded for this clone. Sequence at one end of the junction differs from germline and may be a read error. This rearrangement joins TRBV7-9 to TRBJ2-7, with TRBD2 matching 13 bases. CDR3 size: 19 residues. Germline CDR1 reads SEHNR; CDR2 reads FQNEAQ (reference sequence). The CDR3 here is CSSSFEIQPGLAGIYEQYF. CDR3 in DNA: TGTTCCAGCAGCTTTGAAATTCAGCCGGGACTAGCGGGAATCTACGAGCAGTACTTC.

The V call is TRBV19, the J call TRBJ2-7; 9 nucleotides align to TRBD1. This CDR3 contains 18 residues. CDR1 LNHDA and CDR2 SQIVND come from the germline V gene (reference sequence). Unmatched junction bases numbered 20, after V lost 7 bases and J lost 4 bases. DNA of the CDR3: TGTGCCAGTAACCCCGGGACCCCAGGACAGGGGATCATGTACGAGCAGTACTTC. It is translated as CASNPGTPGQGIMYEQYF.

V and J are TRBV4-2 and TRBJ2-5; 10 bases fit TRBD2. J gave up 1 base and V 1 base, and 3 bases lay outside the gene matches. The CDR3 contains 16 residues. CDR1 LGHNA and CDR2 YNFKEQ come from the germline V gene. CDR3 coding DNA: TGTGCCAGCAGCCAAGCGGCTAGCGGGGGCCAAGAGACCCAGTACTTC. This gives the protein CASSQAASGGQETQYF.

This clone was seen a handful of times. The chain uses TRBV6-5 and TRBJ1-3, with D hard to call. The V end lost 6 bases, the J end lost 0 bases, and 9 bases lay between the germline ends. CDR1 is MNHEY and CDR2 is SVGAGI in the germline V gene. This CDR3 spans 14 amino acids. CDR3 protein: CASSGETSGNTIYF. The CDR3 nucleotides are TGTGCCAGCAGCGGGGAGACCTCTGGAAACACCATATATTTT.

J is TRBJ2-3 and V is TRBV5-1; 7 nucleotides agree with TRBD2. The ends lost 1 base at V and 2 bases at J; junction bases unmatched: 4. Germline CDR1 reads SGHRS; CDR2 reads YFSETQ. The CDR3 length is 15 residues. CDR3 protein: CASSLLAAHTDTQYF. In DNA, the CDR3 is TGCGCCAGCAGCTTGCTAGCGGCCCACACAGATACGCAGTATTTT.

The chain employs TRBV29-1 and TRBJ2-1; 9 bases align to TRBD1. Germline values: CDR1 SQVTM, CDR2 ANQGSEA. V shed 7 bases and J 9 bases; nucleotides not matched to a gene: 7. This CDR3 is built from 12 residues. CDR3 protein: CSAGTGNTEQFF. CDR3 nucleotides: TGCAGCGCGGGGACAGGGAATACTGAGCAGTTCTTC.

The chain uses TRBV9 and TRBJ1-1; 8 bases line up with TRBD1. With 4 bases clipped from V and 0 bases from J, the junction kept 8 bases outside the gene matches. The CDR3 contains 16 residues. The germline V gene encodes CDR1 SGDLS and CDR2 YYNGEE. DNA of the CDR3: TGTGCCAGCAGCACGGGACAGGCAGCCCTGAACACTGAAGCTTTCTTT. Protein: CASSTGQAALNTEAFF. The variable domain in full, with the rest retrieved from reference TRBV9 and TRBJ1-1, is DSGVTQTPKHLITATGQRVTLRCSPRSGDLSVYWYQQSLDQGLQFLIQYYNGEERAKGNILERFSAQQFPDLHSELNLSSLELGDSALYFCASSTGQAALNTEAFFGQGTRLTVV.

This chain links TRBV10-3 with TRBJ1-2, with a possible D match to TRBD1 (6 bases). CDR1 and CDR2 from the germline V gene are ENHRY and SYGVKD. This CDR3 has 14 residues. Trimming removed 7 bases at V and 0 bases at J, with 12 bases between. CDR3 region: CAINRGTSNYGYTF. As DNA, the CDR3 is TGTGCCATCAATAGAGGGACATCTAACTATGGCTACACCTTC.

The chain uses TRBV5-1 and TRBJ2-7, with a weak D call TRBD2 (5 bases). The V and J ends lost 0 bases and 0 bases respectively, with 10 bases between them. The CDR3 is 15 residues long. CDR1 and CDR2 from the germline V gene are SGHRS and YFSETQ. CDR3 DNA sequence: TGCGCCAGCAGCTTGGCCGGTGACTACTCCTACGAGCAGTACTTC. Encoded protein: CASSLAGDYSYEQYF.

V usage is TRBV7-2 and J usage is TRBJ2-3; 9 positions match TRBD2. The germline gives CDR1 SGHTA, CDR2 FQGNSA. The CDR3 length is 15 residues. V gave up 2 bases and J gave up 2 bases; unmatched junction bases: 2. CDR3 sequence reads: CASSLLAGPTDTQYF. Here the CDR3 DNA reads TGTGCCAGCAGCTTACTAGCGGGACCCACAGATACGCAGTATTTT.

This clone has more than one count but fewer than ten. This sequence joins TRBV5-1 and TRBJ2-5; TRBD2 matches 9 bases. With V trimmed by 4 bases and J by 5 bases, 9 bases remained unmatched. Germline V gives CDR1 SGHRS, CDR2 YFSETQ. This CDR3 is built from 15 residues. This chain's CDR3 is CASSGKAGGGETQYF. As DNA, the CDR3 is TGCGCCAGCAGCGGAAAAGCGGGGGGCGGGGAGACCCAGTACTTC. The variable domain in full, completed from reference TRBV5-1 and TRBJ2-5, reads KAGVTQTPRYLIKTRGQQVTLSCSPISGHRSVSWYQQTPGQGLQFLFEYFSETQRNKGNFPGRFSGRQFSNSRSEMNVSTLELGDSALYLCASSGKAGGGETQYFGPGTRLLVL.

V and J are TRBV28 and TRBJ2-1, with D tentatively TRBD2 (5 bases). The CDR3 loop spans 16 amino acids. Germline CDR1 and CDR2: MDHEN and SYDVKM. Trimming shortened V by 6 bases and J by 0 bases, and 15 bases separated the two germline ends. CDR3: CASSPGILSSYNEQFF. CDR3 coding DNA: TGTGCCAGCAGCCCGGGGATTCTCAGCTCCTACAATGAGCAGTTCTTC.

This clone was detected a few times. This sequence joins TRBV18 and TRBJ1-1; 10 nucleotides align to TRBD1. Trimming cost V 5 bases and J 10 bases; bases outside gene matches: 10. CDR1 and CDR2 from the germline V gene are KGHSH and LQKENI. The CDR3 loop spans 14 amino acids. The CDR3 DNA sequence: TGTGCCAGCTCAGCGGCCGGGACAGGGGTGGTAGCTTTCTTT. It encodes CASSAAGTGVVAFF. Full variable domain (rest looked up from reference TRBV18 and TRBJ1-1): NAGVMQNPRHLVRRRGQEARLRCSPMKGHSHVYWYRQLPEEGLKFMVYLQKENIIDESGMPKERFSAEFPKEGPSILRIQQVVRGDSAAYFCASSAAGTGVVAFFGQGTRLTVV.

This chain links TRBV5-1 with TRBJ2-3; the D is unclear. V gave up 4 bases and J gave up 8 bases, with 20 bases separating them. CDR3 length: 15 residues. CDR1 and CDR2 (germline): SGHRS, YFSETQ. CDR3 bases: TGCGCCAGCAGCCCCGACTCATCCAGCTCCCTTACGCAGTATTTT. Its translation is CASSPDSSSSLTQYF.

This clone was detected once. The J gene is TRBJ2-1, the V gene TRBV11-2; the match to TRBD2 covers 10 bases. The CDR3 sequence is 18 residues long. The germline V gene has CDR1 SGHAT and CDR2 FQNNGV. The V and J ends lost 1 base and 8 bases, in that order; junction bases with no gene match: 14. The CDR3 is CASSLVGRFSGRADEQFF. The CDR3 DNA follows: TGTGCCAGCAGCTTAGTTGGCAGGTTCAGCGGGAGGGCGGATGAGCAGTTCTTC.

This chain connects TRBV7-9 to TRBJ2-5; 10 bases map to TRBD2. J lost 4 bases, V lost 5 bases, and 13 bases had no gene match. Germline V gene data show CDR1 as SEHNR and CDR2 as FQNEAQ (reference sequence). The CDR3 runs to 17 residues. The CDR3 nucleotides read TGTGCCAGCAGCCCCCGAGGGGGGACTAGCGTGCCAGAGACCCAGTACTTC. This codes for CASSPRGGTSVPETQYF.

The chain employs TRBV28 and TRBJ1-5; TRBD1 agrees at 8 bases. V shed 5 bases and J 6 bases; nucleotides not matched to a gene: 6. Germline assignment: CDR1 MDHEN and CDR2 SYDVKM. CDR3 size: 14 residues. The CDR3 is CASSIQGDGQPQHF. CDR3 bases: TGTGCCAGCAGTATACAGGGGGACGGTCAGCCCCAGCATTTT.

V and J are TRBV2 and TRBJ2-3; TRBD1 matches 8 bases. The CDR3 is 14 amino acids. The germline V gene encodes CDR1 SNHLY and CDR2 FYNNEI. The trim removed 7 bases at V and 2 bases at J, leaving 5 bases unmatched. The CDR3: CASKGQGATDTQYF. CDR3 in DNA: TGTGCCAGCAAAGGACAGGGTGCCACAGATACGCAGTATTTT.

V usage is TRBV10-1 and J usage is TRBJ2-1; D possibly corresponds to TRBD2 (5 bases). Trimming stripped 8 bases from V and 8 bases from J, with 16 bases between. This CDR3 is built from 13 residues. Germline CDR1 and CDR2: WNHNN and SYGVQD (reference sequence). The chain's CDR3 is CASSTAGDDEQFF. The CDR3, as DNA: TGCGCCAGCTCCACCGCGGGCGATGATGAGCAGTTCTTC.

The chain combines TRBV11-3 with TRBJ2-7; 11 bases map to TRBD1. The CDR3 runs 13 residues. Per the germline V gene, CDR1 is SGHNT and CDR2 is YENEEA. V trimming: 5 bases; J trimming: 5 bases; junction bases outside the gene matches: 2. The CDR3 nucleotides are TGTGCCAGCAGCGGACAGGGGGCTAACGAGCAGTACTTC. Its protein product is CASSGQGANEQYF.

The V and J genes are TRBV27 and TRBJ2-1; 10 bases align to TRBD2. CDR1 is MNHEY and CDR2 is SMNVEV in the germline V gene (reference sequence). CDR3 size: 16 residues. After removal of 0 bases from V and 4 bases from J, the junction contained 3 bases not matched to a gene. The CDR3 here is CASSLSGTSAYNEQFF. As DNA, the CDR3 is TGTGCCAGCAGTTTATCTGGGACTAGCGCTTACAATGAGCAGTTCTTC.

The V gene is TRBV6-5, the J gene TRBJ2-1; 11 bases line up with TRBD2. Germline assignment: CDR1 MNHEY and CDR2 SVGAGI. This CDR3 comprises 15 residues. Trimming removed 4 bases from V and 3 bases from J; junction bases left unmatched: 2. The CDR3 nucleotides read TGTGCCAGCAGTTTGGGACTAGCGGACTACAATGAGCAGTTCTTC. Translating gives CASSLGLADYNEQFF.

This rearrangement joins TRBV5-1 to TRBJ1-6; the D is unclear. CDR1 and CDR2 (germline): SGHRS, YFSETQ. Trimming stripped 0 bases from V and 5 bases from J, with 6 bases between. The CDR3 length is 14 residues. The DNA for the CDR3 is TGCGCCAGCAGCTTGGAACAAAATAATTCACCCCTCCACTTT. Translating it yields CASSLEQNNSPLHF.

This clone was seen a handful of times. The chain has TRBV7-9 and TRBJ2-5; 13 nucleotides align to TRBD2. The CDR3 is 16 residues long. Unmatched junction bases numbered 0, after V lost 1 base and J lost 1 base. The germline V gene encodes CDR1 SEHNR and CDR2 FQNEAQ (reference sequence). CDR3 coding DNA: TGTGCCAGCAGCTTAGGACTAGCGGGGGGCCAAGAGACCCAGTACTTC. This translates into CASSLGLAGGQETQYF. The whole variable domain, filled in from reference TRBV7-9 and TRBJ2-5, reads DTGVSQNPRHKITKRGQNVTFRCDPISEHNRLYWYRQTLGQGPEFLTYFQNEAQLEKSRLLSDRFSAERPKGSFSTLEIQRTEQGDSAMYLCASSLGLAGGQETQYFGPGTRLLVL.

In this sample, this clone turned up a few times. The chain recombines TRBV5-1 with TRBJ2-3, with 12 bases lining up with TRBD2. Unmatched junction bases numbered 5, after V lost 5 bases and J lost 1 base. The germline CDR1 and CDR2 sequences are SGHRS and YFSETQ. This CDR3 has 16 amino acids. CDR3 sequence: CASSTLAGGGTDTQYF. DNA of the CDR3: TGCGCCAGCAGTACCCTAGCGGGAGGGGGCACAGATACGCAGTATTTT.

This clone was seen just once. The J gene is TRBJ2-4, the V gene TRBV18, with 7 bases that match TRBD1. Trimming cost V 6 bases and J 3 bases; bases outside gene matches: 8. Germline loops: CDR1 KGHSH, CDR2 LQKENI. The CDR3 is made up of 15 amino acids. CDR3 DNA sequence: TGTGCCAGCTCCCCCCAAACAGGGGACAAAAACATTCAGTACTTC. Its protein is CASSPQTGDKNIQYF.

CDR3 DNA: TGCGCCACATCGGGTTTCGGTCACAATGAGCAGTTCTTC. Protein sequence: CATSGFGHNEQFF. The chain uses TRBV5-1 and TRBJ2-1; D unclear. CDR1 is SGHRS, CDR2 YFSETQ, per germline. CDR3 length equals 13 residues. Trimming pared 9 bases from V and 5 bases from J, leaving 15 bases between.

The chain employs TRBV7-6 and TRBJ2-2, with a possible D match to TRBD2 (6 bases). The germline V gene encodes CDR1 SGHVS and CDR2 FNYEAQ. CDR3 size: 13 residues. Trimming removed 11 bases from V and 6 bases from J, with 16 bases in between. The CDR3 region has the DNA TGTGCCTGCGGGACTTATCGATCCGGGGAGCTGTTTTTT. It specifies CACGTYRSGELFF.

The V gene is TRBV28, the J gene TRBJ2-3; 10 bases are a match to TRBD1. In germline, CDR1 is MDHEN, CDR2 SYDVKM. The CDR3 runs 13 residues. V lost 8 bases and J lost 6; bases outside the gene matches: 5. CDR3 bases: TGTGCCAGCCGGGACAGGGGATCTGATACGCAGTATTTT. The encoded protein is CASRDRGSDTQYF.